This TCR beta chain is from a study of T-cell memory formation after mild COVID-19. Study-wide points: Proof of SARS-CoV-2 specificity was absent for the second-wave clones that crested on day 37. Clones that contracted clustered mainly in CM and EM if CD4+ and in EMRA if CD8+. The study detected some responding clones in pre-infection memory, suggesting cross-reactive memory joined. A second wave expanding day 15 to 37 was CD4+-biased; contracting clones were balanced.

The germline V gene encodes CDR1 SGHRS and CDR2 YFSETQ. V shed 2 bases, J shed 5 bases, and the junction held 2 bases outside the gene matches. This CDR3 has 14 amino acids. TCRdb reprocessed the 5' RACE reads with MiXCR, giving one entry per CDR3 protein. The sample carries approximately 260,000 distinct CDR3 sequences, 18% recorded once. Notes on this clonotype: Its cognate antigen is unknown.

This chain connects TRBV5-1 to TRBJ2-2; 8 bases are a match to TRBD2. This clonotype was obtained from a man younger than 35 who had mild COVID-19 (a few samples of this study predate the infection). Cell type and time point are not known. Sequenced sample: PBMCs or a T cell subset sorted from them (not recorded which). The CDR3 DNA is TGCGCCAGCAGCTTAGCGGGGGCTACCGGGGAGCTGTTTTTT. It translates to CASSLAGATGELFF.